This TCR beta chain was documented in a study of blood T cell repertoires in COVID-19. Whole-study context: COVID-19 samples, acute and convalescent, were from the United States, Italy and Spain. The cDNA or gDNA used as material had been derived from T cells, B-cell-depleted T cells, or PBMCs.

Authors' processing steps: Estimation of nucleated cell counts relied on the amplification of reference gene primers. TCRdb keeps only in-frame clones here, not all; method: immunoSEQ multiplex PCR. V, J and clone size are those of that table, while D and trimming were read from the DNA. The sample holds approximately 89,000 clones; more than 80% are singletons and the top ten take 15% to 20%. Germline CDR1 is MDHEN and CDR2 is SYDVKM. This CDR3 is built from 13 residues. The V end was cut by 5 bases, the J end by 4 bases, with 11 bases between. This clone showed up just once. This sequence was found in an elderly woman with acute or convalescent COVID-19. The genes are TRBV28 and TRBJ1-2, with a weak D call TRBD1 (6 bases). Specimen: peripheral blood. CDR3 protein: CASSRGGTYGYTF. CDR3 coding DNA: TGTGCCAGCAGTAGGGGGGGCACCTATGGCTACACCTTC.